This entry describes one T cell receptor (beta chain). This clonotype was picked up a small number of times. Its antigen remains undetermined. Per-base quality was not reported, and no clone a single base away is much larger than it. The method behind the library was PCR. For sequencing, an Illumina HiSeq 2500 was employed. To normalize quantification of the TCRbeta repertoire, the TCR libraries were built with molecular barcoding that relied on unique molecular identifiers. TCRdb passed the public sequencing reads through fastp at Q25 and MiXCR, retaining productive beta sequences. Rows are unified per CDR3 protein, each entry keeping the most common DNA and genes. A total of about 610,000 distinct CDR3 sequences appear in this sample, about 10% of them only once. The ten most abundant clones make up less than 4.5% of the sample. The CDR3 spans 13 residues, from the cysteine through the phenylalanine. The retained sequence is limited to the CDR3, 39 bases, with the frame set at the first base. Deletion took 4 bases off V and 2 bases off J, with a span of 10 bases between the germline ends. The germline V gene yields SGHRS for CDR1 and YFSETQ for CDR2.

This specimen comes from a study of T-cell reconstitution after alpha-beta-depleted transplantation in children (dated by TCRdb to 2016 to 2017). Context from the whole study: T-cell immune reconstitution after TCRalphabeta/CD19-depleted allogeneic hematopoietic cell transplantation in children was quantitatively tracked in the study by means of TCR repertoire profiling.

The sequencing here drew on PBMCs from the stem cell graft donor, taken from the stem cell graft. The receptor chain draws on TRBV5-1 and TRBJ2-7, with an unclear D gene assignment. This receptor was taken from a human donor who donated a stem cell graft to a child with acute myeloid leukemia. The bases read TGCGCCAGCAGCAATCCTACCGCCTACGAGCAGTACTTC. It translates as CASSNPTAYEQYF.